This T cell receptor beta chain is drawn from a study of T cell responses to AZD1222 COVID-19 vaccine. Trimming stripped 6 bases from V and 8 bases from J, with 19 bases between. The germline V gene has CDR1 MNHEY and CDR2 SMNVEV (reference sequence). The CDR3 contains 14 residues. TCRdb's copy holds only in-frame clones and misses some; the assay was immunoSEQ multiplex PCR. Here the sample spans roughly 120,000 clones, roughly 87% being singletons. J is TRBJ1-2 and V is TRBV27, with D unresolved. The sequence derives from an adult in good health. The sample here was peripheral blood, taken on day 0 of AZD1222 vaccination. DNA for the CDR3: TGTGCCAGCAGCCCCACTGCCGGTTATAAGGGCTACACCTTC. Translation: CASSPTAGYKGYTF.